This TCR beta chain was profiled in a study of OX40 agonist ivuxolimab in advanced cancers. About the investigation overall: Ivuxolimab was a fully human IgG2 agonistic monoclonal antibody targeting the costimulatory receptor OX40 (CD134). Partial responses occurred in three dose-escalation patients, of whom one had hepatocellular carcinoma and two had cutaneous melanoma. Patients were allowed to have had prior anti-PD-1, anti-PD-L1 or anti-CTLA-4 therapy, and approximately 37% of the dose-escalation patients had been treated with checkpoint inhibitors. Intravenous ivuxolimab was administered to patients every 2 weeks at six dose levels: 0.01, 0.1, 0.3, 1.5, 3 and 10 mg/kg. Peripheral TCRbeta sequencing was intended to test whether TCR sequence diversity was altered and clonal T-cell expansion was caused by ivuxolimab. Of the roughly 52 patients in dose escalation, some 20 had hepatocellular carcinoma, around 15 had melanoma, 9 had renal cell carcinoma and 9 had head and neck cancer. The dose-escalation cohort was approximately 83% male with a mean age of about 60 years, ranging from roughly 23 to 90. The paper covers the monotherapy dose-escalation part of the phase I ivuxolimab trial, which included N of about 50 patients. Study-wide findings and limitations: Low levels of normalized T-cell clonal expansion were also seen in some nonresponding patients. In the 0.1-3.0 mg/kg groups, partial responders had among the lowest normalized peripheral clonal expansion, particularly in CD8+ T cells. At doses of 0.1 to 3.0 mg/kg, clonal expansion of both CD4+ and CD8+ blood T cells was observed from baseline to week 6. The antigen specificity of the peripheral T cells that underwent clonal expansion was not determined. After ivuxolimab, more expanded clones were found on average in CD8+ T cells than in CD4+ T cells.

V loses 0 bases, J loses 4 bases, and the germline ends lie 27 bases apart. CDR1 and CDR2 are read off the germline V gene as LGHNA and YSLEER. The CDR3 covers 20 residues, taking in both the cysteine and the phenylalanine. Here the CDR3 DNA is all that survives: 60 bases in frame from base 1. Worth noting for this clone: What this receptor recognizes is not known. Within one base of it there is no much larger clone, and no base qualities were kept.

Genomic DNA was isolated from the sorted cells so that the TCRbeta CDR3 region could be sequenced. The immunoSEQ Assay was used to sequence the TCRbeta CDR3 regions. TCRdb retrieved this table from immuneACCESS and kept in-frame rearrangements only. Not all clones are present; in checked studies, unresolved V genes account for under half, and no reason is known for the remainder. Present in this sample are more than 60,000 clones, about 93% of which were seen just once. The ten largest clones take up approximately 14% of the sample. The trial excluded patients who had a history of autoimmune disease or were on systemic immunosuppression. In every dose cohort, peripheral blood was drawn for TCR sequencing at baseline, cycle 4 day 1, and cycle 7 day 1. Samples came from an open-label, multicenter, first-in-human phase I dose-escalation trial of ivuxolimab. Adults with locally advanced or metastatic head and neck squamous cell, hepatocellular, melanoma or renal cell carcinoma were enrolled in the trial. Before TCR sequencing, CD4+ T cells and CD8+ T cells from peripheral blood were sorted into separate populations.

Recombination connected TRBV4-3 to TRBJ1-2; there is no confident call for the D gene. The TCR comes from an adult with an advanced solid tumor such as melanoma, head and neck, liver or kidney cancer. The sample was CD4+ or CD8+ T cells sorted from blood, taken in a trial of the OX40 agonist ivuxolimab. The CDR3 region has the sequence CASSQDLIGGPSTKGYGYTF. The nucleotide sequence reads TGCGCCAGCAGCCAAGATCTAATAGGCGGTCCCTCAACTAAGGGCTATGGCTACACCTTC.